The following is a TCR beta chain sequence with its context. No antigen is known for it. This specimen belongs to a study of cytomegalovirus exposure and HLA in healthy donors. This PCR relied on a set of 60 Vbeta primers and 13 Jbeta primers. Clones were sequenced by immunoSEQ multiplex PCR, and TCRdb holds only the in-frame ones, with some missing. The clone table shows around 70,000 clones, with the ten largest holding 4.5% to 5%. Points from the study as a whole: The classifier reportedly diagnosed cytomegalovirus status with high sensitivity and specificity. Researchers had no immune exposure information except CMV serostatus available. In an earlier analysis, most TCR beta V segments were productive about 87% or about 30% of the time.

Sequenced input: PBMCs. The clonotype originates from a woman in her 40s in good health and CMV-seropositive.

The CDR3 DNA sequence: TGTGCCAGCAGAGGTTCGGGGGGGCCGAACTATGGCTACACCTTC. It yields the protein CASRGSGGPNYGYTF. The rearrangement uses TRBV9 and TRBJ1-2, with a weak D call TRBD1 (6 bases). V gave up 5 bases and J gave up 2 bases, with 16 bases separating them. Germline V gene data show CDR1 as SGDLS and CDR2 as YYNGEE. This CDR3 region has 15 residues.